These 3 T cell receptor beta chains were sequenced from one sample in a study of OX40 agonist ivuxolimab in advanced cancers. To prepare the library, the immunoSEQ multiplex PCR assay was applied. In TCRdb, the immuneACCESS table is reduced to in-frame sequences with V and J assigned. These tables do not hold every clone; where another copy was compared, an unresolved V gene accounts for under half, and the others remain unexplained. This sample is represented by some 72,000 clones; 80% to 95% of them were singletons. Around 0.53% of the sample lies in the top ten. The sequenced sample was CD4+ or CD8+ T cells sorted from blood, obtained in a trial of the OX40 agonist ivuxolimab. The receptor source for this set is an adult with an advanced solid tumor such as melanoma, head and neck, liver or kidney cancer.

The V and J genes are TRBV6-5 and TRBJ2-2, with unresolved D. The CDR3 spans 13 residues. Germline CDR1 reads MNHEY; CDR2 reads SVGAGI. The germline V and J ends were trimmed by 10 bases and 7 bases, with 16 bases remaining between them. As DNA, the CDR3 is TGTGCCACCAGACGTGGATTGAACGGGGAGCTGTTTTTT. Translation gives CATRRGLNGELFF.

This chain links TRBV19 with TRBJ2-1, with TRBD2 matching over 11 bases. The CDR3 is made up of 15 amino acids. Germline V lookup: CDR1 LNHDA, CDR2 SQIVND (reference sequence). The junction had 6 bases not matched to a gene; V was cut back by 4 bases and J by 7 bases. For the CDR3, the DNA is TGTGCCAGTAGTAATCCGGGACTAGCGGATAATGAGCAGTTCTTC. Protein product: CASSNPGLADNEQFF.

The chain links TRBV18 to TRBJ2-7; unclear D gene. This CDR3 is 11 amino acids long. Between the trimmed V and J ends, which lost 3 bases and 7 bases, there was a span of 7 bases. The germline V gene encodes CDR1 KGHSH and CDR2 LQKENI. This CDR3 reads CASSPEVEQYF. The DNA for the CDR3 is TGTGCCAGCTCACCCGAAGTTGAGCAGTACTTC.